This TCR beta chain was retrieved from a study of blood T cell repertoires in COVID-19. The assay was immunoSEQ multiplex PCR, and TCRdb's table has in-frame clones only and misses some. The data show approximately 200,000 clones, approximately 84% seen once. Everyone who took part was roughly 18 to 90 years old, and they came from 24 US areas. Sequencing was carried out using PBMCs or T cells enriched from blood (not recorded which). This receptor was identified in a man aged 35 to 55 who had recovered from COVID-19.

In DNA, the CDR3 is TGTGCCAGCAGTGTCCCCGGGACAGGGGGCAGAGATGAGCAGTTCTTC. It specifies CASSVPGTGGRDEQFF. The chain couples TRBV28 to TRBJ2-1, with 12 bases lining up with TRBD1. CDR1 and CDR2 from the germline V gene are MDHEN and SYDVKM. The V gene end was trimmed by 5 bases and the J gene end by 8 bases; junction bases not matched to a gene: 10. This CDR3 is built from 16 residues.